Listed here are 25 T cell receptor beta chains from one sample, sequenced in a study of blood T cell repertoires in COVID-19. Libraries were prepared by immunoSEQ multiplex PCR; TCRdb keeps only in-frame clonotypes and omits some of them. The sample contains approximately 110,000 clones, roughly 80% of which appear only once. The source material was peripheral blood. Receptors were obtained from a man between 65 and 85 years old with active or convalescent COVID-19.

Of note for this clone: At one of its ends the junction is not consistent with the germline gene, which may arise from a read error. V and J are TRBV29-1 and TRBJ2-3; D might be TRBD2 (7 bases). The CDR3 extends over 14 amino acids. CDR1 and CDR2 (germline): SQVTM, ANQGSEA. The CDR3, as DNA: TGCAGCGTCGAAGGGGGGGGAGGTACAGATACGCAGTATTTT. Translating gives CSVEGGGGTDTQYF.

The chain recombines TRBV11-2 with TRBJ1-5; 7 bases line up with TRBD1. V trimming: 1 base; J trimming: 4 bases; junction bases outside the gene matches: 4. The CDR3 sequence is 15 residues long. Looked up from germline, CDR1 is SGHAT and CDR2 is FQNNGV. This chain's CDR3 is CASSLGTGINQPQHF. For the CDR3, the DNA is TGTGCCAGCAGCTTAGGGACAGGAATAAATCAGCCCCAGCATTTT.

The V call is TRBV6-5, the J call TRBJ1-2; D is perhaps TRBD1 (6 bases). V lost 7 bases and J lost 8, with 14 bases in between. Germline V gene sequence: CDR1 MNHEY, CDR2 SVGAGI. The CDR3 loop spans 12 amino acids. CDR3 residues: CASTSTGSGYTF. The CDR3 DNA follows: TGTGCCAGCACCTCAACAGGGTCCGGCTACACCTTC.

The J gene is TRBJ2-1, the V gene TRBV10-3; 7 positions match TRBD1. V lost 7 bases, J lost 2 bases, and 2 bases stayed unmatched. The CDR3 spans 13 residues. Germline V gene sequence: CDR1 ENHRY, CDR2 SYGVKD. The DNA for the CDR3 is TGTGCCATCAAACAGGGGACCTACAATGAGCAGTTCTTC. This codes for CAIKQGTYNEQFF.

The rearrangement links TRBV15 to TRBJ1-2; no firm D call. The CDR3 is 14 residues long. Trimming shortened V by 0 bases and J by 7 bases, and 12 bases separated the two germline ends. Per the germline V gene, CDR1 is LNHNV and CDR2 is YYDKDF (reference sequence). CDR3 DNA: TGTGCCACCAGCAGAGATGTCGGAGGCCGTGGCTACACCTTC. Its translation is CATSRDVGGRGYTF.

This chain uses TRBV2 with TRBJ2-7, with TRBD1 matching 7 bases. The J segment lost 6 bases and the V segment lost 4 bases, leaving 6 bases of the junction unmatched. Germline CDR1 reads SNHLY; CDR2 reads FYNNEI. The CDR3 is 13 amino acids. The CDR3 loop reads CASSVRQGSEQYF. CDR3 in DNA: TGTGCCAGCAGTGTACGACAGGGCTCCGAGCAGTACTTC.

The chain carries TRBV4-2 and TRBJ1-1; 9 bases are a match to TRBD1. The CDR3 covers 16 residues. V was clipped by 6 bases and J by 3 bases; unmatched bases: 11. The germline gives CDR1 LGHNA, CDR2 YNFKEQ. CDR3 nucleotides: TGTGCCAGCAGACGGGGACAGGGTGTAAGTGACACTGAAGCTTTCTTT. It yields the protein CASRRGQGVSDTEAFF.

The chain joins TRBV6-5 to TRBJ2-5; the match to TRBD2 covers 9 bases. This CDR3 is built from 15 residues. Germline lookup yields CDR1 MNHEY and CDR2 SVGAGI. Trimming at V came to 6 bases and at J to 0 bases, leaving 5 bases not matched to a gene. CDR3 in amino acids: CASSRPSGNQETQYF. In DNA, the CDR3 is TGTGCCAGCAGCCGACCTAGCGGGAACCAAGAGACCCAGTACTTC.

This chain links TRBV30 with TRBJ1-3; D is ambiguous. Trimming took off 1 base at V and 4 bases at J, with 11 bases between the two ends. CDR1 and CDR2 from the germline V gene are GTSNPN and SVGIG (reference sequence). This CDR3 has 14 amino acids. Here the CDR3 DNA reads TGTGCCTGGAGTGCGGGAGGTCGGGGAAACACCATATATTTT. It encodes CAWSAGGRGNTIYF. Full variable domain (missing parts from reference TRBV30 and TRBJ1-3): SQTIHQWPATLVQPVGSPLSLECTVEGTSNPNLYWYRQAAGRGLQLLFYSVGIGQISSEVPQNLSASRPQDRQFILSSKKLLLSDSGFYLCAWSAGGRGNTIYFGEGSWLTVV.

This clone was seen a few times. The J gene is TRBJ1-6, the V gene TRBV18; 8 bases are a match to TRBD1. There are 16 residues in the CDR3. V lost 5 bases, J lost 5 bases, and 8 bases stayed unmatched. Germline lookup yields CDR1 KGHSH and CDR2 LQKENI. The CDR3 spells CASSAGTGRDNSPLHF. CDR3 nucleotide sequence: TGTGCCAGCTCAGCCGGGACAGGAAGGGATAATTCACCCCTCCACTTT.

This clone is a singleton in its sample. The rearrangement links TRBV9 to TRBJ2-7, with D tentatively TRBD2 (6 bases). The CDR3 covers 16 residues. The V and J ends lost 4 bases and 2 bases respectively, with 19 bases between them. In germline, CDR1 is SGDLS, CDR2 YYNGEE. CDR3 sequence reads: CASSLLGTSETYEQYF. The CDR3 DNA reads TGTGCCAGCAGCCTCCTAGGGACTTCCGAAACCTACGAGCAGTACTTC.

The chain carries TRBV5-4 and TRBJ2-7; maybe TRBD1 (6 bases). CDR1 is SGHNT, CDR2 YYREEE, per germline (reference sequence). V was trimmed by 1 base and J by 3 bases, leaving 20 bases between them. The CDR3 sequence is 17 residues long. The DNA for the CDR3 is TGTGCCAGCAGCTTGAATTTGGGGGCGGTACCAGGCTACGAGCAGTACTTC. It translates to CASSLNLGAVPGYEQYF.

The rearrangement links TRBV28 to TRBJ1-1; D remains unclear. Between the trimmed V and J ends, which lost 2 bases and 5 bases, there was a span of 6 bases. The germline gives CDR1 MDHEN, CDR2 SYDVKM. The CDR3 is 12 residues long. CDR3 sequence: CASSLTGTEAFF. In DNA, the CDR3 is TGTGCCAGCAGTTTAACGGGGACTGAAGCTTTCTTT.

V and J are TRBV28 and TRBJ1-4; D is undetermined. The CDR3 totals 15 residues. Germline loops: CDR1 MDHEN, CDR2 SYDVKM. Deletions cut 6 bases from V and 0 bases from J, with 11 bases between. CDR3 DNA sequence: TGTGCCAGCAGCCATCGGGGTTCAACTAATGAAAAACTGTTTTTT. Its protein product is CASSHRGSTNEKLFF.

The chain uses TRBV7-9 and TRBJ1-4; the D gene is possibly TRBD1 (6 bases). Looked up from germline, CDR1 is SEHNR and CDR2 is FQNEAQ (reference sequence). The V end was cut by 6 bases, the J end by 3 bases, with 11 bases between. CDR3 length equals 14 residues. This chain's CDR3 is CASSSQGSNEKLFF. CDR3 nucleotides: TGTGCCAGCAGTTCACAGGGATCTAATGAAAAACTGTTTTTT.

The rearrangement uses TRBV18 and TRBJ1-5; D perhaps matches TRBD1 (6 bases). The CDR3 covers 13 residues. Germline V CDR1 and CDR2: KGHSH, LQKENI. The V end lost 5 bases, the J end lost 4 bases, and 9 bases lay between the germline ends. The CDR3 loop reads CASSADRNQPQHF. As DNA, the CDR3 is TGTGCCAGCTCAGCGGACAGAAATCAGCCCCAGCATTTT.

The chain links TRBV27 to TRBJ1-5; TRBD1 matches 12 bases. V shed 2 bases, J shed 1 base, and the junction held 12 bases outside the gene matches. CDR1 MNHEY and CDR2 SMNVEV come from the germline V gene (reference sequence). The CDR3 spans 20 residues. CDR3 DNA sequence: TGTGCCAGCAGTTTAGGGACGTCGGGACAGGGGGCCATGAGCAATCAGCCCCAGCATTTT. It specifies CASSLGTSGQGAMSNQPQHF.

V and J are TRBV19 and TRBJ2-2, with TRBD1 matching 9 bases. The germline V gene has CDR1 LNHDA and CDR2 SQIVND (reference sequence). This CDR3 region has 14 residues. V trimming: 9 bases; J trimming: 7 bases; junction bases outside the gene matches: 9. CDR3 coding DNA: TGTGCCAGCGCGGGACAGGGCTTTAGCGGGGAGCTGTTTTTT. It codes for CASAGQGFSGELFF.

The chain carries TRBV5-6 and TRBJ2-1, with 7 bases lining up with TRBD1. This CDR3 region has 15 residues. The germline V gene has CDR1 SGHDT and CDR2 YYEEEE. V shed 4 bases, J shed 4 bases, and the junction held 8 bases outside the gene matches. CDR3 in DNA: TGTGCCAGCAGCCTCCGGGACAGCCCATACAATGAGCAGTTCTTC. Translated: CASSLRDSPYNEQFF. Filled out from reference TRBV5-6 and TRBJ2-1, the complete variable domain reads DAGVTQSPTHLIKTRGQQVTLRCSPKSGHDTVSWYQQALGQGPQFIFQYYEEEERQRGNFPDRFSGHQFPNYSSELNVNALLLGDSALYLCASSLRDSPYNEQFFGPGTRLTVL.

The chain recombines TRBV6-5 with TRBJ1-1; D is uncertain. The CDR3 is 15 amino acids. Trimming removed 1 base at V and 1 base at J, with 10 bases between. Germline V lookup: CDR1 MNHEY, CDR2 SVGAGI. The CDR3 DNA reads as TGTGCCAGCAGTTACTTAGGACTGACGAACACTGAAGCTTTCTTT. Its protein product is CASSYLGLTNTEAFF.

With regard to this clone: Different DNA sequences within this sample yield the same CDR3. V and J are TRBV6-1 and TRBJ1-1; 7 bases fit TRBD1. V lost 1 base, J lost 4 bases, and 3 bases stayed unmatched. This CDR3 contains 14 residues. CDR1 and CDR2 from the germline V gene are MNHNS and SASEGT. The CDR3: CASSEGQGVTEAFF. The CDR3 DNA reads TGTGCCAGCAGTGAAGGACAGGGAGTCACTGAAGCTTTCTTT.

The V and J genes are TRBV28 and TRBJ1-5; 10 nucleotides line up with TRBD1. Trimming at V came to 6 bases and at J to 7 bases, leaving 6 bases not matched to a gene. The germline V gene has CDR1 MDHEN and CDR2 SYDVKM. The CDR3 contains 14 residues. The CDR3 nucleotides read TGTGCCAGCAGCCGTGACAGGGGGCAACAGCCCCAGCATTTT. Translation: CASSRDRGQQPQHF.

The chain joins TRBV6-5 to TRBJ1-5; D gene uncertain. Germline values: CDR1 MNHEY, CDR2 SVGAGI. V gave up 0 bases and J gave up 4 bases, with 7 bases separating them. The CDR3 runs to 14 residues. CDR3 sequence reads: CASSYSAGNQPQHF. DNA of the CDR3: TGTGCCAGCAGTTACTCAGCGGGGAATCAGCCCCAGCATTTT.

The chain links TRBV19 to TRBJ2-7, with TRBD1 matching over 7 bases. This CDR3 is built from 17 residues. The J segment lost 0 bases and the V segment lost 5 bases, leaving 13 bases of the junction unmatched. Germline CDR1 and CDR2: LNHDA and SQIVND (reference sequence). CDR3 coding DNA: TGTGCCAGTAGTTCGGGAAACAGGGGCCCTAGCTCCTACGAGCAGTACTTC. This encodes CASSSGNRGPSSYEQYF.

The V call is TRBV3-1 (or the pseudogene TRBV3-2), the J call TRBJ2-7; the D is unclear. Trimming took off 4 bases at V and 4 bases at J, with 8 bases between the two ends. This CDR3 spans 12 amino acids. From germline, CDR1 is LGHDT and CDR2 YNNKEL (reference sequence). CDR3 amino acids: CASSLLEYEQYF. As DNA, the CDR3 is TGTGCCAGCAGCCTCCTAGAATACGAGCAGTACTTC.